This TCR beta chain comes out of a study of OX40 agonist ivuxolimab in advanced cancers. Study in general: Of the patients, three showed partial responses, one with hepatocellular carcinoma and two with cutaneous melanoma.

This clone occurred a few times. Its cognate antigen is unknown. Systemic immunosuppression or autoimmune disease history was grounds to exclude patients. Blood got drawn at baseline, again on cycle 4 day 1, and then on cycle 7 day 1. Trimming cost V 0 bases and J 3 bases, with 4 bases left between them. The V gene's germline CDR1 is SGHRS and CDR2 YFSETQ. The CDR3 sequence is 13 residues long. Some clones are missing from TCRdb's copy, which holds only in-frame ones; the method was immunoSEQ multiplex PCR. The sample shows about 36,000 clones, around three quarters of them seen only once. General observations from the study: It was also the case that some nonresponders had low normalized T-cell clonal expansion.

This sequence originates from an adult with an advanced solid tumor such as melanoma, head and neck, liver or kidney cancer. The chain combines TRBV5-1 with TRBJ1-5; D uncertain. Sequenced material: CD4+ or CD8+ T cells sorted from blood, taken in a trial of the OX40 agonist ivuxolimab. In nucleotides, the CDR3 is TGCGCCAGCAGCTTGGACAACAATCAGCCCCAGCATTTT. This codes for CASSLDNNQPQHF.